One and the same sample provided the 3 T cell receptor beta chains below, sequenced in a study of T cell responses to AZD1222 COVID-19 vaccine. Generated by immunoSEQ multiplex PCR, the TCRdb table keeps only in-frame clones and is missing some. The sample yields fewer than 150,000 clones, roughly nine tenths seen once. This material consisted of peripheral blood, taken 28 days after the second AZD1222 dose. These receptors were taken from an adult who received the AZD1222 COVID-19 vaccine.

CDR3 in amino acids: CASSSGDSNTEAFF. The DNA for the CDR3 is TGTGCCAGCAGCTCAGGGGACAGTAACACTGAAGCTTTCTTT. V and J are TRBV7-3 and TRBJ1-1; 7 bases are a match to TRBD1. In germline, CDR1 is SGHTA, CDR2 FQGTGA. The V and J ends lost 4 bases and 2 bases, in that order; junction bases with no gene match: 4. The CDR3 contains 14 residues.

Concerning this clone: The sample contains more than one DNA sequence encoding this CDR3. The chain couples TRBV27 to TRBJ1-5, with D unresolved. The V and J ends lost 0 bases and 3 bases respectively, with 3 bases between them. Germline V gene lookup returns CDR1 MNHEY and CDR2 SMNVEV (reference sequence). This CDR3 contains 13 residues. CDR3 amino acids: CASSLSFNQPQHF. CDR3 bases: TGTGCCAGCAGTTTATCGTTCAATCAGCCCCAGCATTTT.

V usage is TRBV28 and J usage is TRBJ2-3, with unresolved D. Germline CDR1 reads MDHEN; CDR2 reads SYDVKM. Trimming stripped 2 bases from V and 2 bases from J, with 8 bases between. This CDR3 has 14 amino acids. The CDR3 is CASSLKEVTDTQYF. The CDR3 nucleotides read TGTGCCAGCAGTTTAAAAGAAGTCACAGATACGCAGTATTTT.